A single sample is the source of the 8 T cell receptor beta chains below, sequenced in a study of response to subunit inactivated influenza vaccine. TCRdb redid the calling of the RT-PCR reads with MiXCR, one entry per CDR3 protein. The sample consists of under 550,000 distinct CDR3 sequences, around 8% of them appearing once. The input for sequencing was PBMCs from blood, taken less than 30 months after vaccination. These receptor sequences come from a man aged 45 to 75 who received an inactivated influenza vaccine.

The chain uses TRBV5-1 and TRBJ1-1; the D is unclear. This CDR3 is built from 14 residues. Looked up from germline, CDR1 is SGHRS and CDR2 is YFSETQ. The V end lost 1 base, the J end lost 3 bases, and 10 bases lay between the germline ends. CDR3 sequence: CASSLHGEDTEAFF. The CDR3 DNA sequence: TGCGCCAGCAGCTTGCACGGAGAGGACACTGAAGCTTTCTTT.

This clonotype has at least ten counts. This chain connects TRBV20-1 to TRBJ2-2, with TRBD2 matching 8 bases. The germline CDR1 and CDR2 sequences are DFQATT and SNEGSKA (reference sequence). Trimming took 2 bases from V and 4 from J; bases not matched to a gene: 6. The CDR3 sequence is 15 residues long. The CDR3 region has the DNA TGCAGTGCTAGACGGCGGGAGGCGGGCACCGGGGAGCTGTTTTTT. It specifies CSARRREAGTGELFF.

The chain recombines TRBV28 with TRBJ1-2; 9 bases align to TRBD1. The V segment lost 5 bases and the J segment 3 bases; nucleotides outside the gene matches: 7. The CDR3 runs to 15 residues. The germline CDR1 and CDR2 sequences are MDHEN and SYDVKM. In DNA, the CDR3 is TGTGCCAGCAGTAGTCCGGGACAGGGCCACTATGGCTACACCTTC. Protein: CASSSPGQGHYGYTF.

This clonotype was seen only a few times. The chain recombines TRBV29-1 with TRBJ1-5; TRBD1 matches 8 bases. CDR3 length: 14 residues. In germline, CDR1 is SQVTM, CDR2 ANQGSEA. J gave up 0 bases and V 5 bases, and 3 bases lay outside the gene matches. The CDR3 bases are TGCAGCGTTCCGACAGGGGATAGCAATCAGCCCCAGCATTTT. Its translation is CSVPTGDSNQPQHF.

CDR3 in amino acids: CSARERQGQWGYTF. CDR3 bases: TGCAGTGCTAGAGAGAGGCAGGGGCAGTGGGGCTACACCTTC. The V gene is TRBV20-1, the J gene TRBJ1-2, with D tentatively TRBD1 (6 bases). The CDR3 has 14 residues. V shed 0 bases and J shed 8 bases, with 16 bases lying between them. Germline assignment: CDR1 DFQATT and CDR2 SNEGSKA (reference sequence).

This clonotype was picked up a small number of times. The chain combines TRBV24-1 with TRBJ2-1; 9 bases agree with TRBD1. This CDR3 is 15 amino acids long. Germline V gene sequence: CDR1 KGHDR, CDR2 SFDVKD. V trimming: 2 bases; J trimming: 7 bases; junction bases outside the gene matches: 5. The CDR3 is CATSDSRTGANEQFF. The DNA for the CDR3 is TGTGCCACCAGTGATTCTCGGACAGGGGCAAATGAGCAGTTCTTC.

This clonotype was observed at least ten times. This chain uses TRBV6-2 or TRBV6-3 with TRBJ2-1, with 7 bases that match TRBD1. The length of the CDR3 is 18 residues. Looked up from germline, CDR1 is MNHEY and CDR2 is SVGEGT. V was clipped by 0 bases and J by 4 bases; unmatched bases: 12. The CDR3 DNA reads TGTGCCAGCAGTTACTCGATAAAGGGGACAGCGGTTTACAATGAGCAGTTCTTC. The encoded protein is CASSYSIKGTAVYNEQFF.

DNA for the CDR3: TGTGCCAGCAGCCAAGGGACAGGGGGCAGGAACGAGCAGTACTTC. This encodes CASSQGTGGRNEQYF. This chain connects TRBV4-2 to TRBJ2-7; 11 positions match TRBD1. This CDR3 contains 15 residues. Trimming removed 1 base from V and 5 bases from J; junction bases left unmatched: 4. Per the germline V gene, CDR1 is LGHNA and CDR2 is YNFKEQ.